What follows are 4 T cell receptor beta chains derived from one specimen sequenced in a study of blood T cell repertoires in COVID-19 (dated by TCRdb to 2020 to 2022). Receptor amplification or capture employed the immunoSEQ multiplex PCR assay. Entries here come from immuneACCESS through TCRdb and include only in-frame sequences with V and J called. Some clones fail to appear in such tables; in the studies checked, an unresolved V gene covers under half of the shortfall, and the cause of the remainder is unknown. Present in this sample are 150,000 to 190,000 clones, over 60% of which were seen just once. More than 3% of the sample goes to the ten largest clones. The specimen sequenced was peripheral blood. The source is an elderly woman with acute or convalescent COVID-19.

V is TRBV3-1 (or the pseudogene TRBV3-2) and J is TRBJ2-1; possible D gene TRBD1, 6 bases. With 5 bases removed from V and 9 bases from J, the gap between germline ends came to 20 bases. CDR1 and CDR2 (germline): LGHDT, YNNKEL (reference sequence). This CDR3 contains 15 residues. The CDR3 protein is CASSSTRTVGSEQFF. In DNA, the CDR3 is TGTGCCAGCAGCTCAACACGGACAGTAGGGAGTGAGCAGTTCTTC.

The chain carries TRBV4-1 and TRBJ1-4, with D unresolved. The CDR3 runs to 12 residues. Germline CDR1 is MGHRA and CDR2 is YSYEKL. Trimming removed 3 bases from V and 8 bases from J, with 7 bases in between. The CDR3 is CASSHPYEKLFF. The CDR3 coding sequence is TGCGCCAGCAGCCACCCCTACGAAAAACTGTTTTTT.

This clone was seen a single time. The V call is TRBV6-5, the J call TRBJ1-4; 9 bases are shared with TRBD1. Germline V CDR1 and CDR2: MNHEY, SVGAGI. The CDR3 has 16 residues. Trimming took 2 bases from V and 5 from J; bases not matched to a gene: 6. CDR3 nucleotides: TGTGCCAGCAGTTACGCGGGACAGGGTTTCAATGAAAAACTGTTTTTT. Translated, it gives CASSYAGQGFNEKLFF.

This clone occurred many times. The chain links TRBV12-3 or TRBV12-4 to TRBJ2-3; no clear D gene. The V gene lost 4 bases and the J gene lost 7 bases, with 9 bases spanning the gap. The CDR3 loop spans 12 amino acids. The CDR3 here is CASSSTLNTQYF. CDR3 coding DNA: TGTGCCAGCAGTTCGACTTTAAATACGCAGTATTTT.